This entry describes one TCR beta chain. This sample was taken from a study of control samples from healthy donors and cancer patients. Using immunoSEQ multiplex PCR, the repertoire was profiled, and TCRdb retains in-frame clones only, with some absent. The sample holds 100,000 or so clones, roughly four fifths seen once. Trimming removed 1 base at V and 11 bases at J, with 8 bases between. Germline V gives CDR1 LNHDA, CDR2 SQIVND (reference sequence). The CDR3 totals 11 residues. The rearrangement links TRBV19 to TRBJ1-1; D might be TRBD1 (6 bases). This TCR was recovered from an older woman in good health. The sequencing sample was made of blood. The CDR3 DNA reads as TGTGCCAGTAGTATAGCAGGGGAGGCTTTCTTT. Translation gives CASSIAGEAFF.